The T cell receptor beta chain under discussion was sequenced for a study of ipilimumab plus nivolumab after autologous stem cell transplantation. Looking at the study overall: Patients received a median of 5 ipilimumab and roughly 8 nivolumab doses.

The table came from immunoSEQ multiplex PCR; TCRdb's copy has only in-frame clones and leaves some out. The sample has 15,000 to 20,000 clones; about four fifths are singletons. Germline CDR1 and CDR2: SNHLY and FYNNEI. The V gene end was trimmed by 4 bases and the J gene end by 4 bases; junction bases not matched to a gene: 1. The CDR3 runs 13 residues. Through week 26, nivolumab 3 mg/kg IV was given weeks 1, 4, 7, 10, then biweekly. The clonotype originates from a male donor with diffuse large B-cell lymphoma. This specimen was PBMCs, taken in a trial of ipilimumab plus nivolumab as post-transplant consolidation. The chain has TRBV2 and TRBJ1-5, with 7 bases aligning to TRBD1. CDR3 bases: TGTGCCAGCAGTGGACAGGGAAATCAGCCCCAGCATTTT. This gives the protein CASSGQGNQPQHF.